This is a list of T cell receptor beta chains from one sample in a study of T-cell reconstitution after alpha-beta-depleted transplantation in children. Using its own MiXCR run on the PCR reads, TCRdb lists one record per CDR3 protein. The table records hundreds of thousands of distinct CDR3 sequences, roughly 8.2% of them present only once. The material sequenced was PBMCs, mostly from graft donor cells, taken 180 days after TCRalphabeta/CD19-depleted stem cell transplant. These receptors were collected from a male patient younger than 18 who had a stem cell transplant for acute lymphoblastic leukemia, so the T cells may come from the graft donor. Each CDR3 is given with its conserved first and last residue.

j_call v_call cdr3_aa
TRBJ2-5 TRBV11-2 CASSSSAGFQETQYF
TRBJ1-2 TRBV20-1 CSARGQGANYGYTF
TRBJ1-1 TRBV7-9 CASSLEGQGMIAFF
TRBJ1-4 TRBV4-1 CASSQVGSKHEKLFF
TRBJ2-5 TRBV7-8 CASSLATSGGARGTQYF
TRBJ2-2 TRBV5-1 CASRVRVNTGELFF
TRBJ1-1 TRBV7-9 CASSLGRNTEAFF
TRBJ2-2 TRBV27 CASRQASGVNTGELFF
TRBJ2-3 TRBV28 CASSPVSSGMKYF
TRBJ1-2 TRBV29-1 CSIWKGRHYGYTF
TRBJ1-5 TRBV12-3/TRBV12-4 CASSSASPQDQPQHF
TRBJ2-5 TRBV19 CASSPSGGGTQYF
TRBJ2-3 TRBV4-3 CASSQDLPSPRDTQYF
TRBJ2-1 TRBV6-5 CASSYLLAGWGNEQFF
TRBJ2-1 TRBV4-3 CASSQDPASGGYNEQFF
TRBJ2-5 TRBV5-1 CASSIEETQYF
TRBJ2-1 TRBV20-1 CSASSPFYNEQFF
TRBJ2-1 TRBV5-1 CASSLGGLSYNEQFF
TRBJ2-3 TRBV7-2 CASSLVPRTDTQYF
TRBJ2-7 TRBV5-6 CASSAGPTSVGPFYERYF
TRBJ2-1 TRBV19 CASSSIGAGGSYNEQFF
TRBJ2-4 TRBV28 CASSFVKTASYKNIQYF
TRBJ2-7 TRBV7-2 CASSYYRGGEQYF
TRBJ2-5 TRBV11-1 CASSFSHGLQETQYF
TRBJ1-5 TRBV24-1 CATSDITPLGGEDNPNQPQHF
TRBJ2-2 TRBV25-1 CASSERTNTGELFF
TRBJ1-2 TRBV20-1 CSALAQGASYGYTF
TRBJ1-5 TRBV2 CASSMGATHQPQHF